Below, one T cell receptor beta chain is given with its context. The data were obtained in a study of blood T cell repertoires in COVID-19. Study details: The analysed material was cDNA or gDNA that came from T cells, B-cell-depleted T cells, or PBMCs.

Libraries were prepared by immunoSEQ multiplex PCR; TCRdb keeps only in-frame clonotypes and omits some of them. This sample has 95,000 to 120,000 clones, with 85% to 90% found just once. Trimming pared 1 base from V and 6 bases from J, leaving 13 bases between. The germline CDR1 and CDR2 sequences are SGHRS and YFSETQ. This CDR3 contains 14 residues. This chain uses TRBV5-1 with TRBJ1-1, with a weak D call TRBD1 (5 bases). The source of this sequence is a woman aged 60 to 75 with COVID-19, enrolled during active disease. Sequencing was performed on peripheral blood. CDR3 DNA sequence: TGCGCCAGCAGCTTGAGGGTCCAGGGTCCTGAAGCTTTCTTT. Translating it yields CASSLRVQGPEAFF.